This entry features one T cell receptor (beta chain) sequence. This clonotype was seen more than once but under ten times. Its target antigen remains unknown. One base away there is no much larger clone; base qualities are not given. To prepare the library, 5' RACE was applied. Sequencing was performed on an Illumina HiSeq 2000. Template switching introduced a universal primer binding site; the final cDNA contained a unique molecular identifier, enabling accurate counting of TCR cDNA molecules. Specific primers in the conserved constant-segment region were used to synthesize first-strand cDNA for the TCR alpha and beta chains. To control for contamination, each cDNA library was double barcoded with a SMART-Mk sample barcode plus Illumina barcodes. TruSeq adapter sequences along with Illumina sample barcodes were introduced in two successive PCR steps. The TCR alpha and beta cDNA libraries were sequenced on the Illumina HiSeq platform using custom primers. The authors processed their data as follows. MiGEC was used to process raw reads and extract unique molecular identifiers, and MiXCR was used to find CDR3 positions. For each individual, recombination models were inferred using an EM algorithm with the repgenHMM and IGoR tools. The analysis of shared clonotypes was done with the tcR package in R, with sharing normalized by the product of cloneset sizes. To study raw recombination free of thymic and clonal selection effects, out-of-frame nonproductive sequences were analyzed. TCRdb reprocessed the public reads (quality trimming at Q25 with fastp, clone calling with MiXCR) and kept in-frame beta chains. Rows are unified per CDR3 protein, each entry keeping the most common DNA and genes. TCRdb's processing, not the authors', yielded these V and J calls. Here the sample has under 300,000 distinct CDR3 sequences; about 12% occur a single time. Of the sample, about 3.9% is held by the ten largest clones.

All donors were healthy Caucasians. Three pairs of female monozygotic twins, all aged about 18 to 30 years, made up the twin cohort. Miltenyi CD45RO+ enrichment and human naive T-cell isolation kits were used to isolate memory (CD45RO+) and naive T cells from PBMC. These data are taken from a study of identical twins listed by TCRdb under 2016. Regarding the complete study: TCR alpha and beta repertoires from monozygotic twins, unrelated adults of various ages and cord blood were deep-sequenced to test whether fetal clonotypes persist. To rule out contamination, the twin experiments were replicated at different times with different library preparation protocols. The paper's findings and limits, for the study overall: Compared with coincidental sharing between unrelated individuals, out-of-frame TCR alpha sequences shared between twins had an excess of sequences with low generation probability. Out-of-frame TCR alpha sharing in monozygotic twins was systematically underestimated by recombination models, whereas sharing between unrelated individuals was in agreement with the recombination models. Fewer insertions were carried by abundant cord blood beta clonotypes, a similar but weaker trend appeared in young adult naive repertoires, and no such trend appeared in memory repertoires. Invariant T cells such as MAIT and iNKT could partly confound zero-insertion analyses, although diverse VJ usage argued against such confounding for most clonotypes. The excess sharing between twins in beta out-of-frame sequences was weaker because fewer shared sequences reduced the signal-to-noise ratio. Conclusions relied on cross-sectional statistical analysis, since the same donors could not be followed over many years.

At the junction V is shortened by 4 bases and J by 5 bases; bases outside the gene matches: 19. CDR1 is given as LGHDT and CDR2 as YNNKEL, both from the germline V gene (reference sequence). The cysteine opens and the phenylalanine closes a CDR3 of 18 amino acids. The CDR3 DNA has 54 bases and is translated from base 1. These data also featured in a second study, about yellow fever vaccine responses in identical twins. From that second study: The authors reported that the T cell response to vaccination in identical twins appeared partly convergent and partly personalized. In the study, vaccine-responding T cell clones were precisely tracked in identical twins.

What was sequenced was memory (CD45RO+) T cells sorted from blood. Reading the label with the study, this specimen's cell subset or site is: CD45RO+ enriched T cells. The TCR comes from a woman between 18 and 29 years old in good health. Here the chain combines TRBV3-1 and TRBJ2-7; a stretch of 8 junction bases matches TRBD2. The base sequence is TGTGCCAGCAGCCCAGCGTCTTTGAGCGGGAGAGGGTCGAACGAGCAGTACTTC. It specifies CASSPASLSGRGSNEQYF.